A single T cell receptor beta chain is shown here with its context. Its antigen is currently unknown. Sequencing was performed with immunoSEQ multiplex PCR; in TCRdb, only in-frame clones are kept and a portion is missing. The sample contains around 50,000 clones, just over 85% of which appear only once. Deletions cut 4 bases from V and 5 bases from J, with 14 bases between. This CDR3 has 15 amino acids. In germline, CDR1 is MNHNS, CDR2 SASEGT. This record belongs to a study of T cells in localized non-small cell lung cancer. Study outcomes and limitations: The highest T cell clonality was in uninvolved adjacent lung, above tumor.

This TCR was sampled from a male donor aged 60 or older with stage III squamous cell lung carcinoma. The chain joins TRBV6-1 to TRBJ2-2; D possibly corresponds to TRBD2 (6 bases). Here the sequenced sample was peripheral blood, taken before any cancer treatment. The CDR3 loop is CASSAVGAGTGELFF. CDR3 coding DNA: TGTGCCAGCAGTGCGGTAGGGGCGGGAACCGGGGAGCTGTTTTTT.